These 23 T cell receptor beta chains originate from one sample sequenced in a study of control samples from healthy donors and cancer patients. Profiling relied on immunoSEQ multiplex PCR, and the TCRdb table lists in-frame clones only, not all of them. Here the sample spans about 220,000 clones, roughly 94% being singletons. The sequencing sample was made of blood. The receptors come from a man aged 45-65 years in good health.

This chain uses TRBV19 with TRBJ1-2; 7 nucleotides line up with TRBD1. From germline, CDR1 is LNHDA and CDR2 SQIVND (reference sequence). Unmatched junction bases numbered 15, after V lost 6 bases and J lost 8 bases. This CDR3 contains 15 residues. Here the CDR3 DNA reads TGTGCCAGTAGCGACAGGGCGAATGGCCCTCTCGGCTACACCTTC. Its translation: CASSDRANGPLGYTF. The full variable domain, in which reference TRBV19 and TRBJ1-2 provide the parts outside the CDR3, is DGGITQSPKYLFRKEGQNVTLSCEQNLNHDAMYWYRQDPGQGLRLIYYSQIVNDFQKGDIAEGYSVSREKKESFPLTVTSAQKNPTAFYLCASSDRANGPLGYTFGSGTRLTVV.

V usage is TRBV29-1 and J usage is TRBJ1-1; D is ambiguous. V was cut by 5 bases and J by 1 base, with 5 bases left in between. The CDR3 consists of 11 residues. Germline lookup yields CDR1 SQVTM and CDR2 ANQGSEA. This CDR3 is CSVQRNTEAFF. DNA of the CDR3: TGCAGCGTTCAGAGGAACACTGAAGCTTTCTTT.

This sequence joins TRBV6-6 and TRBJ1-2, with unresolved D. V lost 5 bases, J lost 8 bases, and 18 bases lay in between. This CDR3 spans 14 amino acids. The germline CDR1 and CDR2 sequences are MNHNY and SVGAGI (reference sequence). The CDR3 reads CASSKPGPGEGYTF. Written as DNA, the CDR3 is TGTGCCAGCAGTAAACCGGGCCCCGGCGAAGGCTACACCTTC.

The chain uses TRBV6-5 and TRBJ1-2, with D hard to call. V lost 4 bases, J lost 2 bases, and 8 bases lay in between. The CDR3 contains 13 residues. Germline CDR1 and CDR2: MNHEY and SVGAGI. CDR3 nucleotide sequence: TGTGCCAGCAGTTTAAAAGGGAACTATGGCTACACCTTC. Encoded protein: CASSLKGNYGYTF.

The CDR3 DNA is TGTGCCAGCAGCTTGGGTGGGACTGCAACTAATGAAAAACTGTTTTTT. Protein sequence: CASSLGGTATNEKLFF. The chain couples TRBV5-5 to TRBJ1-4; maybe TRBD1 (5 bases). The CDR3 consists of 16 residues. V was shortened by 0 bases and J by 0 bases, with 9 bases between the two germline ends. CDR1 and CDR2 from the germline V gene are SGHKS and YYEKEE (reference sequence).

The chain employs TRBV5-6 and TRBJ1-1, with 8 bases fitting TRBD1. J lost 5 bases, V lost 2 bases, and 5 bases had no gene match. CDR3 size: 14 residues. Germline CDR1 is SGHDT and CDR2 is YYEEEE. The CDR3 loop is CASSFGQGVTEAFF. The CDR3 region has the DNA TGTGCCAGCAGCTTCGGACAGGGAGTGACTGAAGCTTTCTTT.

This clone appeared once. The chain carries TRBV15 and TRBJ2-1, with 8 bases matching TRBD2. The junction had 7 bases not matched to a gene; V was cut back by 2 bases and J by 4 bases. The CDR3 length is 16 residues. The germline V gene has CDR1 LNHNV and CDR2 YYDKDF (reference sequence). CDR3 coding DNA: TGTGCCACCAGCAGACCCCGGGGGGGGACGTACAATGAGCAGTTCTTC. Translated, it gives CATSRPRGGTYNEQFF. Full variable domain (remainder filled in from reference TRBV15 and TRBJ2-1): DAMVIQNPRYQVTQFGKPVTLSCSQTLNHNVMYWYQQKSSQAPKLLFHYYDKDFNNEADTPDNFQSRRPNTSFCFLDIRSPGLGDTAMYLCATSRPRGGTYNEQFFGPGTRLTVL.

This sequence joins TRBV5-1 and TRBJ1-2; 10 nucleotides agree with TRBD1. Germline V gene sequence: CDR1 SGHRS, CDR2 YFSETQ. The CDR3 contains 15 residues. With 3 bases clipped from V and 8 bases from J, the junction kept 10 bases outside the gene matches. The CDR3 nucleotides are TGCGCCAGCAGCTCTAGTGGGACAGGGGAGAAGGGCTACACCTTC. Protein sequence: CASSSSGTGEKGYTF.

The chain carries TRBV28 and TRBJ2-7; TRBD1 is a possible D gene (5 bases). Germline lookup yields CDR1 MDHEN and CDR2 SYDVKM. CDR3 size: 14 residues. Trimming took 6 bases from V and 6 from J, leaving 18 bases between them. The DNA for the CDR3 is TGTGCCAGCAGCCCGACAGCGACTGTACGCGAGCAGTACTTC. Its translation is CASSPTATVREQYF.

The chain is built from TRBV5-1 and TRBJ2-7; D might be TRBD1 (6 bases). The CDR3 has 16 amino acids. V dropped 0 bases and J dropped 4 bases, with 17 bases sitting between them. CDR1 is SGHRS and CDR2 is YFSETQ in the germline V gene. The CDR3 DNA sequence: TGCGCCAGCAGCTTGGTAGAGGGGGACCTAACGTACGAGCAGTACGTC. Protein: CASSLVEGDLTYEQYV.

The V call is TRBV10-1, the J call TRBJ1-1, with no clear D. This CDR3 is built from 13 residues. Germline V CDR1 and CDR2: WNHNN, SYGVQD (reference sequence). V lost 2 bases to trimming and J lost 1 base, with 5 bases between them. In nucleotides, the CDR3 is TGCGCCAGCAGTGAGGTGACGAACACTGAAGCTTTCTTT. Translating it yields CASSEVTNTEAFF.

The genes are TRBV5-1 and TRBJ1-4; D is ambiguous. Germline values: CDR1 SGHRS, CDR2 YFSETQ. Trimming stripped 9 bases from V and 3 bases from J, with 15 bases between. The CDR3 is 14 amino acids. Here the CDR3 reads CATMGEAANEKLFF. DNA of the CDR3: TGCGCCACCATGGGTGAAGCGGCTAATGAAAAACTGTTTTTT. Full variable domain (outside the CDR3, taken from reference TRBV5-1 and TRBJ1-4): KAGVTQTPRYLIKTRGQQVTLSCSPISGHRSVSWYQQTPGQGLQFLFEYFSETQRNKGNFPGRFSGRQFSNSRSEMNVSTLELGDSALYLCATMGEAANEKLFFGSGTQLSVL.

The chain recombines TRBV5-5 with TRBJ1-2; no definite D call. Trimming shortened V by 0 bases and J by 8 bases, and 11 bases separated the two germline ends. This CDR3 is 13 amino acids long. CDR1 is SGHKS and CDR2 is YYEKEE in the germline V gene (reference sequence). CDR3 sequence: CASSLGVIEGYTF. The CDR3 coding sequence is TGTGCCAGCAGCTTGGGGGTGATAGAGGGCTACACCTTC.

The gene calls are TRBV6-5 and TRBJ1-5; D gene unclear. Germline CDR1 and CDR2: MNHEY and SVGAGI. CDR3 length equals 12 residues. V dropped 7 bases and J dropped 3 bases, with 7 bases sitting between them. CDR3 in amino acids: CASTKPNQPQHF. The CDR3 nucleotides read TGTGCCAGCACGAAGCCCAATCAGCCCCAGCATTTT.

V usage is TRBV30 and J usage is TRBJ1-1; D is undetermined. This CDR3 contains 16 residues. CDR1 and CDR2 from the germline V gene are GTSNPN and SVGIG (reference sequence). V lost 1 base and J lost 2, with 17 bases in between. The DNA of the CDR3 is TGTGCCTGGAGTGGTGCAGGCGGCACCTTTAACACTGAAGCTTTCTTT. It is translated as CAWSGAGGTFNTEAFF.

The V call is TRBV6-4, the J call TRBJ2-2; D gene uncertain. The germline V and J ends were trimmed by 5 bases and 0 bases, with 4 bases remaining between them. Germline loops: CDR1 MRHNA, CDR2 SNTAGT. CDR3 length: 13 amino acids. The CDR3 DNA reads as TGTGCCAGCAGTCGTCCGAACACCGGGGAGCTGTTTTTT. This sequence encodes CASSRPNTGELFF.

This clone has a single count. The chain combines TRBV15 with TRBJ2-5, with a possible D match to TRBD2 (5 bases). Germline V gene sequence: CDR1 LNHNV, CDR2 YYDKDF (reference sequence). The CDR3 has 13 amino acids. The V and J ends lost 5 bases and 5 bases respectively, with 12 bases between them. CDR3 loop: CATSPRGYETQYF. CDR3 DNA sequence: TGTGCCACCAGCCCTCGGGGATACGAGACCCAGTACTTC.

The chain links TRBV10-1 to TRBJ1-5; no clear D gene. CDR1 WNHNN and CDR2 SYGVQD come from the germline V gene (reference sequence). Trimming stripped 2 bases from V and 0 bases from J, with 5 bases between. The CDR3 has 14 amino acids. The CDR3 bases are TGCGCCAGCAGTGAGGGGCTTAGCAATCAGCCCCAGCATTTT. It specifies CASSEGLSNQPQHF.

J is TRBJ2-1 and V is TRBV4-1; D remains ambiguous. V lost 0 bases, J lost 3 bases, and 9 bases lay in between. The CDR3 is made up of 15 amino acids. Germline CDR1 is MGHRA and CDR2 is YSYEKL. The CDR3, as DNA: TGCGCCAGCAGCCAAGATCGGGCAGACTACAATGAGCAGTTCTTC. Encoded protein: CASSQDRADYNEQFF.

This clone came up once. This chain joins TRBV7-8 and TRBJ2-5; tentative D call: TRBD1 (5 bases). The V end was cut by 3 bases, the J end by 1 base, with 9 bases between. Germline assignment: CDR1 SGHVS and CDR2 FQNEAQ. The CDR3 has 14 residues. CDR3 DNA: TGTGCCAGCAGCTTCCGACAGCTCCAAGAGACCCAGTACTTC. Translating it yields CASSFRQLQETQYF.

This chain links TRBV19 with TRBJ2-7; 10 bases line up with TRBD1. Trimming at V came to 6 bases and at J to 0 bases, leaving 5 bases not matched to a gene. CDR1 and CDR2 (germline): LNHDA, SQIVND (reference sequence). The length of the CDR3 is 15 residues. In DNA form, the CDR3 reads TGTGCCAGTAGCACGAGACAGGGGGCCTCCTACGAGCAGTACTTC. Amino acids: CASSTRQGASYEQYF. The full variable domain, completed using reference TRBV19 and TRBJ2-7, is DGGITQSPKYLFRKEGQNVTLSCEQNLNHDAMYWYRQDPGQGLRLIYYSQIVNDFQKGDIAEGYSVSREKKESFPLTVTSAQKNPTAFYLCASSTRQGASYEQYFGPGTRLTVT.

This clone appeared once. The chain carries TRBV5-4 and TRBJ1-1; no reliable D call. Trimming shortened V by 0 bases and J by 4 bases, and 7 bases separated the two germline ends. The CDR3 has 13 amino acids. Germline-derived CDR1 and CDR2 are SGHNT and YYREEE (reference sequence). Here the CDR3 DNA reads TGTGCCAGCAGCTTGGAGGGTTTCACTGAAGCTTTCTTT. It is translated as CASSLEGFTEAFF.

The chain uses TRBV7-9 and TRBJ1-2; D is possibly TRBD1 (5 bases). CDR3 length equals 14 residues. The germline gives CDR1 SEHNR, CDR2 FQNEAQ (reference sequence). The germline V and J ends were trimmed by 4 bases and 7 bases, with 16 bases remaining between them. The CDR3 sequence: CASSSSSGGTGYTF. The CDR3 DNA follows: TGTGCCAGCAGCTCCTCTAGTGGGGGTACTGGCTACACCTTC. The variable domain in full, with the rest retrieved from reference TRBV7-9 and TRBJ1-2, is DTGVSQNPRHKITKRGQNVTFRCDPISEHNRLYWYRQTLGQGPEFLTYFQNEAQLEKSRLLSDRFSAERPKGSFSTLEIQRTEQGDSAMYLCASSSSSGGTGYTFGSGTRLTVV.